The source of this T cell receptor beta chain is a study of regulatory T cells in long-lasting Graves disease. Turning to the study itself: Antithyroid drugs had been given to newly diagnosed Graves' patients for under 3 months. Study observations and caveats: Less diverse TCR repertoires were seen in persistent Graves' patients than in newly diagnosed ones. With persistent disease, TRBV28, TRBJ1-2 and TRBJ2-5 were the favored segments.

This CDR3 spans 12 amino acids. V was cut by 5 bases and J by 12 bases, with 13 bases left in between. Germline V gene data show CDR1 as SGHAT and CDR2 as FQNNGV. Investigators prepared the TCR beta libraries by applying iRepertoire HTBI primers and Arm-PCR of CDR3 regions. TCRdb reanalysed the multiplex PCR reads using MiXCR and keeps one entry per CDR3 protein. This table holds 400,000 to 500,000 distinct CDR3 sequences, about a sixth found once. Described time point: newly diagnosed GD, antithyroid drugs for less than 3 months. PBMC RNA served as the TCR library source. This clonotype showed up many times. Antigen: not known. This sample was shared with a second study, whose subject was T cells in Graves' hyperthyroidism and ophthalmopathy.

The sample was peripheral blood mononuclear cells (PBMCs), taken at new diagnosis, from a patient treated with antithyroid drugs. The clonotype originates from a woman aged 18-29 years with Graves disease. The chain recombines TRBV11-2 with TRBJ1-4; D not resolved. Here the CDR3 DNA reads TGTGCCAGCAGCCCCCAGAGTGAGGAACTGTTTTTT. Its translation: CASSPQSEELFF.